The 6 T cell receptor beta chains in this list originate from one sample, sequenced in a study of T-cell memory formation after mild COVID-19. Via MiXCR, TCRdb re-called the 5' RACE reads, giving one row per CDR3 protein. The table records around 53,000 distinct CDR3 sequences, 12% of them present only once. Sequences were obtained from PBMCs or a T cell subset sorted from them (not recorded which). All receptors derive from a man aged 18-30 years who had mild COVID-19 (a few samples of this study predate the infection). Cell type and time point are not known.

The chain carries TRBV28 and TRBJ1-5; no definite D call. The length of the CDR3 is 14 residues. From germline, CDR1 is MDHEN and CDR2 SYDVKM. Deletions cut 8 bases from V and 2 bases from J, with 13 bases between. The CDR3 nucleotides are TGTGCCAGCCTACTGCACACGGGCAATCAGCCCCAGCATTTT. It encodes CASLLHTGNQPQHF.

V usage is TRBV11-1 and J usage is TRBJ1-1, with D tentatively TRBD1 (6 bases). This CDR3 contains 16 residues. In germline, CDR1 is SGHAT, CDR2 FQDESV (reference sequence). Trimming pared 1 base from V and 0 bases from J, leaving 12 bases between. CDR3 sequence (DNA): TGTGCCAGCAGCTTAGGACGGGGGCCCGTGAACACTGAAGCTTTCTTT. This encodes CASSLGRGPVNTEAFF.

The J gene is TRBJ2-7, the V gene TRBV11-2; D ambiguous. V was clipped by 5 bases and J by 5 bases, with 13 bases between them. This CDR3 has 13 amino acids. Germline CDR1 reads SGHAT; CDR2 reads FQNNGV. The CDR3 DNA is TGTGCCAGCAGCATCCAGACTTCCCACGAGCAGTACGTC. As protein: CASSIQTSHEQYV.

V and J are TRBV24-1 and TRBJ1-2, with D perhaps TRBD1 (5 bases). The V gene's germline CDR1 is KGHDR and CDR2 SFDVKD. The V end was cut by 3 bases, the J end by 3 bases, with 7 bases between. The CDR3 totals 13 residues. The DNA for the CDR3 is TGTGCCACCAGTGATCCAGGGTACTATGGCTACACCTTC. Translated, it gives CATSDPGYYGYTF.

This chain uses TRBV6-2 or TRBV6-3 with TRBJ2-7; no reliable D call. From germline, CDR1 is MNHEY and CDR2 SVGEGT. V dropped 2 bases and J dropped 0 bases, with 11 bases sitting between them. This CDR3 contains 15 residues. The CDR3 reads CASSYAASSSYEQYV. CDR3 coding DNA: TGTGCCAGCAGTTACGCAGCTTCGAGCTCCTACGAGCAGTACGTC.

The gene calls are TRBV5-4 and TRBJ2-5; possible D gene TRBD1, 6 bases. The ends were cut back, 4 bases at V and 4 bases at J, with 17 bases in the middle. Germline CDR1 is SGHNT and CDR2 is YYREEE (reference sequence). CDR3 size: 15 residues. CDR3 region: CASSQDLQGPETQYF. The CDR3 bases are TGTGCCAGCAGCCAAGACCTACAGGGTCCAGAGACCCAGTACTTC.